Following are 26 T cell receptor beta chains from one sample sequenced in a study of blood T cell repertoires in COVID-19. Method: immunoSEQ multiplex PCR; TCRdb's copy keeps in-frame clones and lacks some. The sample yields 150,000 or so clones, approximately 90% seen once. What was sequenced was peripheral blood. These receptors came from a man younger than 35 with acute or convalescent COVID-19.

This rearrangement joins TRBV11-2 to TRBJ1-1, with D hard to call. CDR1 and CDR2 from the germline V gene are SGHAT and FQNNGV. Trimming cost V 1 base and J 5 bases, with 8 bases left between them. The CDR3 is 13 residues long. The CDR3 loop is CASSLGSGTEAFF. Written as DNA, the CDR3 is TGTGCCAGCAGCTTAGGTTCAGGAACTGAAGCTTTCTTT.

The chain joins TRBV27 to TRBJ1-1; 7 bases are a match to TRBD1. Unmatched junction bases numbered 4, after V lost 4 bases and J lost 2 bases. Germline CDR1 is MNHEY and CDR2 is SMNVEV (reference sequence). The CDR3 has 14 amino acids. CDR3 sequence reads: CASSWKGANTEAFF. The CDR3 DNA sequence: TGTGCCAGCAGTTGGAAGGGGGCCAACACTGAAGCTTTCTTT.

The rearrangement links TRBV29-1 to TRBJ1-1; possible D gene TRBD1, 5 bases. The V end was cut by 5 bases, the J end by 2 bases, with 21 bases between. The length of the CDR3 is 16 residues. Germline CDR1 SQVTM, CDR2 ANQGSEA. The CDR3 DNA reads TGCAGCGTTCGAAGGGGCCATCAGACAAGAAACACTGAAGCTTTCTTT. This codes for CSVRRGHQTRNTEAFF. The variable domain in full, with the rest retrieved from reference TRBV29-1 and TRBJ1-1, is SAVISQKPSRDICQRGTSLTIQCQVDSQVTMMFWYRQQPGQSLTLIATANQGSEATYESGFVIDKFPISRPNLTFSTLTVSNMSPEDSSIYLCSVRRGHQTRNTEAFFGQGTRLTVV.

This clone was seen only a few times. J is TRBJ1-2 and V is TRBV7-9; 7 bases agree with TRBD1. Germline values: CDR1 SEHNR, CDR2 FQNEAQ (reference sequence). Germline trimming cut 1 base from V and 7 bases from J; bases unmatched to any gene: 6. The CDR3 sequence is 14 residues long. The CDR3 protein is CASSLVGTAAGYTF. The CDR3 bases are TGTGCCAGCAGCTTAGTGGGGACAGCTGCTGGCTACACCTTC.

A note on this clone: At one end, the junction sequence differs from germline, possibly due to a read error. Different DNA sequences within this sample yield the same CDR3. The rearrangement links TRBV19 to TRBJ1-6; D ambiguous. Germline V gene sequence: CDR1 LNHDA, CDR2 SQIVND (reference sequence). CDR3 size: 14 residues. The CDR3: CASSTGSYNSPLHF. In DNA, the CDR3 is TGCGCCAGTAGCACCGGGAGTTATAATTCACCCCTCCACTTT.

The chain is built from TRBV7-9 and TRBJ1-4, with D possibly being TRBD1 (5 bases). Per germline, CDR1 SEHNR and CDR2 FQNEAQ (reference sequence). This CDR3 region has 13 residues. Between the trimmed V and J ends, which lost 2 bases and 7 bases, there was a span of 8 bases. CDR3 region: CASSLRDSEKLFF. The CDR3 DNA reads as TGTGCCAGCAGCTTACGAGACAGTGAAAAACTGTTTTTT. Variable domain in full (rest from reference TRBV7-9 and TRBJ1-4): DTGVSQNPRHKITKRGQNVTFRCDPISEHNRLYWYRQTLGQGPEFLTYFQNEAQLEKSRLLSDRFSAERPKGSFSTLEIQRTEQGDSAMYLCASSLRDSEKLFFGSGTQLSVL.

In DNA form, the CDR3 reads TGTGCCAGTAGTATTCGGGGGGGCTCCAGCTCCTACGAGCAGTACTTC. This encodes CASSIRGGSSSYEQYF. This sequence joins TRBV19 and TRBJ2-7; 8 nucleotides match TRBD2. The germline gives CDR1 LNHDA, CDR2 SQIVND (reference sequence). CDR3 size: 16 residues. V lost 3 bases, J lost 0 bases, and 7 bases stayed unmatched. Combining the CDR3 with reference TRBV19 and TRBJ2-7 gives the whole variable domain DGGITQSPKYLFRKEGQNVTLSCEQNLNHDAMYWYRQDPGQGLRLIYYSQIVNDFQKGDIAEGYSVSREKKESFPLTVTSAQKNPTAFYLCASSIRGGSSSYEQYFGPGTRLTVT.

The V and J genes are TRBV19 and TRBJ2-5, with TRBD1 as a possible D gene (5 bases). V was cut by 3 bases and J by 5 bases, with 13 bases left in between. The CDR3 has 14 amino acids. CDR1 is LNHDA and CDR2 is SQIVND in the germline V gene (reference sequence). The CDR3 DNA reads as TGTGCCAGTAGTATCCGGACAATGGAGGAGACCCAGTACTTC. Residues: CASSIRTMEETQYF.

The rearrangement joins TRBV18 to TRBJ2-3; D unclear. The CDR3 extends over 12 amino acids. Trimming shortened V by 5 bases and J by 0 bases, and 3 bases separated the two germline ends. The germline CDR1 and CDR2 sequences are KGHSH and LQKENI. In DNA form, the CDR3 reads TGTGCCAGCTCAACTAGCACAGATACGCAGTATTTT. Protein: CASSTSTDTQYF. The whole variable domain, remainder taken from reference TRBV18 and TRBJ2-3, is NAGVMQNPRHLVRRRGQEARLRCSPMKGHSHVYWYRQLPEEGLKFMVYLQKENIIDESGMPKERFSAEFPKEGPSILRIQQVVRGDSAAYFCASSTSTDTQYFGPGTRLTVL.

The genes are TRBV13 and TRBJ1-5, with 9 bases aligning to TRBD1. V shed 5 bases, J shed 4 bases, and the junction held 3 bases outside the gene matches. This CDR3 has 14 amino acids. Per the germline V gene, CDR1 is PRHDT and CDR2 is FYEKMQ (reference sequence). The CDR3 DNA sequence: TGTGCCAGCAGCGTCGGGACAGGGAATCAGCCCCAGCATTTT. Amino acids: CASSVGTGNQPQHF.

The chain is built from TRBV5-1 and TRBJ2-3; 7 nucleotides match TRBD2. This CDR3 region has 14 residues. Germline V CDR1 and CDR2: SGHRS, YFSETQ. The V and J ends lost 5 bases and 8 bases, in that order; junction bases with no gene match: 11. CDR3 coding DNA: TGCGCCAGCAGTAAGGGCGGGAGCGCCGGTACGCAGTATTTT. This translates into CASSKGGSAGTQYF.

The CDR3 DNA reads as TGTGCCAGCAGTGAAGCACTAGCGATCTACGAGCAGTACTTC. This encodes CASSEALAIYEQYF. The chain has TRBV6-1 and TRBJ2-7, with TRBD2 matching over 7 bases. Per the germline V gene, CDR1 is MNHNS and CDR2 is SASEGT. The V segment lost 0 bases and the J segment 3 bases; nucleotides outside the gene matches: 2. The CDR3 extends over 14 amino acids.

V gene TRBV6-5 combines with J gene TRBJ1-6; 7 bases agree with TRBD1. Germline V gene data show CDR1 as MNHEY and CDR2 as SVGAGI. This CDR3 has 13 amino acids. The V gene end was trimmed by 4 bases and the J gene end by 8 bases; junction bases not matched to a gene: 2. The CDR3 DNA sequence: TGTGCCAGCAGTTTAACAGGGGATTCACCCCTCCACTTT. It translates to CASSLTGDSPLHF.

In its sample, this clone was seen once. The DNA of the CDR3 is TGTGCCAGCAGCTTGGGCGGGATTAGCAATCAGCCCCAGCATTTT. This translates into CASSLGGISNQPQHF. V usage is TRBV5-4 and J usage is TRBJ1-5, with D uncertain. With 0 bases removed from V and 0 bases from J, the gap between germline ends came to 7 bases. Germline V CDR1 and CDR2: SGHNT, YYREEE (reference sequence). The CDR3 extends over 15 amino acids.

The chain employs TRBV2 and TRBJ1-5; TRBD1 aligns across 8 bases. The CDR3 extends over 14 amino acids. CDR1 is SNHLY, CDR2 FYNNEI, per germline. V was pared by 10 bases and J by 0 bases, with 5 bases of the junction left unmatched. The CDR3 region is CATRQGNSNQPQHF. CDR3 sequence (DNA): TGTGCCACCCGACAGGGGAATAGCAATCAGCCCCAGCATTTT.

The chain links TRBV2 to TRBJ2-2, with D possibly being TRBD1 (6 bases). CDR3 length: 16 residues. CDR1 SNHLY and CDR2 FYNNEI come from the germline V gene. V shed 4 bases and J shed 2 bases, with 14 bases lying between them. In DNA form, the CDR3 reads TGTGCCAGCAGTGTTCGCCTGGGACAAAACACCGGGGAGCTGTTTTTT. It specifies CASSVRLGQNTGELFF.

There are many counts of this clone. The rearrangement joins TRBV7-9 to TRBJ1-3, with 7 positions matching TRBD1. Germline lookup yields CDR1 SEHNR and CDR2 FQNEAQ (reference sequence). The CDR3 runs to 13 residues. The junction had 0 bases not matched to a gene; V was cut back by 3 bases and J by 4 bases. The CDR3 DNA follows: TGTGCCAGCAGCTTGGGACAGGGAAACACCATATATTTT. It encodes CASSLGQGNTIYF.

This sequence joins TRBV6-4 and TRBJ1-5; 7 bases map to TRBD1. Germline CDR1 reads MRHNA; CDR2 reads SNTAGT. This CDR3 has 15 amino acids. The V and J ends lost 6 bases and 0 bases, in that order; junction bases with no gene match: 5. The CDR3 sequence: CASSHGTVSNQPQHF. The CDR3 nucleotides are TGTGCCAGCAGCCACGGGACAGTTAGCAATCAGCCCCAGCATTTT.

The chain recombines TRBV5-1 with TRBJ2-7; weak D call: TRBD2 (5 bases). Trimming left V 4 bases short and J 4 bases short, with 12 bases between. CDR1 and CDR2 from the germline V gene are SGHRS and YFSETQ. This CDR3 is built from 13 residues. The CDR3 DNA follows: TGCGCCAGCAGCCGCGACTACTTATACGAGCAGTACTTC. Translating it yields CASSRDYLYEQYF.

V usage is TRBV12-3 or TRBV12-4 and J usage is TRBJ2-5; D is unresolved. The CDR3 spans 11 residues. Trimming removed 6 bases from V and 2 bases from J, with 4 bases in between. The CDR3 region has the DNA TGTGCCAGCAGCCTACAAGAGACCCAGTACTTC. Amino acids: CASSLQETQYF.

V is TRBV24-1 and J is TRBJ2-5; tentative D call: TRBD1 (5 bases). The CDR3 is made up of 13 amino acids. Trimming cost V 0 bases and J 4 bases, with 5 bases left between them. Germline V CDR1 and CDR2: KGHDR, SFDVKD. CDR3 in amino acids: CATSDLQGETQYF. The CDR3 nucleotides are TGTGCCACCAGTGATTTGCAGGGAGAGACCCAGTACTTC.

This chain's CDR3 is CASNIGGDTEAFF. The CDR3 bases are TGTGCCAGCAATATCGGGGGGGACACTGAAGCTTTCTTT. The rearrangement links TRBV9 to TRBJ1-1, with D possibly matching TRBD1 (5 bases). With 6 bases removed from V and 3 bases from J, the gap between germline ends came to 12 bases. Germline CDR1 is SGDLS and CDR2 is YYNGEE. The CDR3 length is 13 residues.

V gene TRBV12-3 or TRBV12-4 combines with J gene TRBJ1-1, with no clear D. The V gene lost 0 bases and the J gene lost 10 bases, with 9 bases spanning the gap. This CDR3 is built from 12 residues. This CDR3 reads CASSLAQRGAFF. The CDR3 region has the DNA TGTGCCAGCAGTTTAGCGCAGCGGGGAGCTTTCTTT.

The CDR3 sequence is CASSHTGGRPPYEQYF. The CDR3 nucleotides are TGTGCCAGCAGCCACACCGGGGGGCGGCCCCCCTACGAGCAGTACTTC. The chain is built from TRBV3-1 (or the pseudogene TRBV3-2) and TRBJ2-7; the D gene is possibly TRBD2 (7 bases). Trimming took off 3 bases at V and 2 bases at J, with 17 bases between the two ends. Germline V gene data show CDR1 as LGHDT and CDR2 as YNNKEL (reference sequence). CDR3 length: 16 amino acids.

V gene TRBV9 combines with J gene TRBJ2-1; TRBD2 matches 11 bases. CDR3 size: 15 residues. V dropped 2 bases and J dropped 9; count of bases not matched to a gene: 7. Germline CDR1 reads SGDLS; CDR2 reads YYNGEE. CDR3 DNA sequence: TGTGCCAGCAGCGTCACTAGCGGGAGTGGTGCTGAGCAGTTCTTC. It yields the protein CASSVTSGSGAEQFF.

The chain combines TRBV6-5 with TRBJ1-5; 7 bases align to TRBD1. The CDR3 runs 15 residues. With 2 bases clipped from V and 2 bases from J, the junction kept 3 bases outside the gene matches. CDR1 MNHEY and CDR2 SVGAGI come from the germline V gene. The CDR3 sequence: CASSYHGQGNQPQHF. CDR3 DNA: TGTGCCAGCAGTTACCACGGACAGGGCAATCAGCCCCAGCATTTT.